The rows below give T cell receptor beta chains drawn from one sample of a study of metastatic and nonmetastatic thyroid tumors. Via MiXCR, TCRdb re-called the PCR reads. The sample carries just over 30,000 clones, about 20% recorded once. Sequencing was carried out using blood. These receptors all stem from a female donor with papillary thyroid cancer or a benign thyroid nodule (not recorded which). Some clones in this sample may be carry-over from other donors' samples. Each CDR3 is given with its conserved first and last residue. A D gene is named only where the DNA matches it firmly. A clone size is listed for some rows: how often the clone was seen (once, few, many), or a class if it is expanded.

NA	TRBJ2-1	TRBV6-6	many	CASHYGGPMSSYNEQFF
TRBD1	TRBJ2-5	TRBV5-6	few	CASSLGQFQETQYF
NA	TRBJ2-7	TRBV2	few	CASSPQSYEQYF
NA	TRBJ2-3	TRBV11-2	once	CASSLDPAATSTDTQYF
TRBD1	TRBJ1-2	TRBV3-1	many	CASSQGWTGNIHGYTF
NA	TRBJ2-7	TRBV6-1	NA	CASSEAYEQYF
NA	TRBJ2-6	TRBV2	NA	CASSTDRNRAGANVLTF
TRBD1	TRBJ2-7	TRBV25-1	many	CASSEGGQVAWEQYF
NA	TRBJ2-5	TRBV12-3/TRBV12-4	many	CASSLEETQYF
NA	TRBJ2-3	TRBV11-2	NA	CASSSGLTHSSTDTQYF
NA	TRBJ2-3	TRBV18	many	CASSLGSTSDTQYF
NA	TRBJ1-1	TRBV30	NA	CAWGQLNTEAFF
NA	TRBJ1-3	TRBV7-8	once	CASSPRWGLTSGNTIYF
TRBD1	TRBJ1-2	TRBV19	many	CASTPGQGGYGYTF
NA	TRBJ2-7	TRBV6-2/TRBV6-3	medium-sized	CASSRGTFYEQYF
NA	TRBJ1-3	TRBV6-5	many	CASSFGNTIYF
NA	TRBJ2-1	TRBV12-3/TRBV12-4	many	CASSLPLGTNNEQFF
TRBD1	TRBJ1-3	TRBV12-3/TRBV12-4	few	CASSLGQGAGNTIYF
TRBD2	TRBJ2-7	TRBV27	NA	CASSLLSLRPGGTYEQYF
NA	TRBJ2-7	TRBV6-5	many	CASSYGYQGYEQYF
TRBD1	TRBJ1-2	TRBV27	many	CASSPRTGHYGYTF
NA	TRBJ2-3	TRBV19	many	CASNHLHAQNTDTQYF
NA	TRBJ1-1	TRBV12-3/TRBV12-4	few	CASTILTGQDTEAFF
TRBD1	TRBJ2-7	TRBV28	few	CASSFWQGAYEQYF
TRBD1	TRBJ1-2	TRBV6-1	medium-sized	CASTFVVGTDGYTF
NA	TRBJ2-3	TRBV5-1	NA	CASSLGGTDTQYF
TRBD1	TRBJ1-2	TRBV6-4	NA	CASSSPQGASNYGYTF
TRBD1	TRBJ1-6	TRBV12-3/TRBV12-4	few	CASSDREGNSPLHF
NA	TRBJ2-7	TRBV19	NA	CASSIGGVSDEQYF
NA	TRBJ1-2	TRBV6-2/TRBV6-3	many	CASRRRNNYGYTF
TRBD2	TRBJ2-3	TRBV3-1	many	CASSPRGGDTLFRDTQYF
TRBD2	TRBJ2-2	TRBV6-1	NA	CASSEMVSSGSVGELFF
TRBD1	TRBJ2-7	TRBV11-1	NA	CASSPKGQGDSYEQYF
NA	TRBJ2-7	TRBV6-5	few	CASSYGSTLSYEQYF
NA	TRBJ2-3	TRBV12-3/TRBV12-4	many	CASGFTDTQYF
TRBD2	TRBJ2-3	TRBV9	many	CASSTSSGVTDTQYF
NA	TRBJ1-2	TRBV9	many	CASSVDEFQDGYTF
NA	TRBJ2-7	TRBV6-2/TRBV6-3	few	CASNLARFYEQYF
NA	TRBJ2-5	TRBV7-9	many	CASSLGVAKTETQYF
TRBD2	TRBJ2-2	TRBV5-1	NA	CASSLAGGSGELFF
TRBD2	TRBJ2-1	TRBV20-1	NA	CSAREFGLAGYNEQFF
TRBD1	TRBJ1-5	TRBV5-4	many	CASSSSSAYRGGNQPQHF
TRBD1	TRBJ1-2	TRBV2	many	CASSVASDRGPF
NA	TRBJ2-2	TRBV12-5	few	CASTTGSNTGELFF
TRBD1	TRBJ2-7	TRBV4-1	NA	CASSPGQGNSYEQYF
NA	TRBJ2-7	TRBV6-4	few	CASNGWQSYEQYF
TRBD1	TRBJ1-2	TRBV19	medium-sized	CASITGGGYGYTF
TRBD2	TRBJ2-3	TRBV28	NA	CASSSTREQLAGLTDTQYF
NA	TRBJ1-6	TRBV6-5	medium-sized	CASSYSGQDNSPLHF
NA	TRBJ1-4	TRBV20-1	many	CAGGAVATNEKLFF
NA	TRBJ2-3	TRBV4-1	NA	CASSHTGLARTDTQYF
NA	TRBJ2-1	TRBV19	NA	CASSIGSSGWYNEQFF
TRBD1	TRBJ1-1	TRBV7-9	many	CASRPTGGDGEAFF
NA	TRBJ1-2	TRBV12-3/TRBV12-4	few	CASSEQLANYGYTF